Given below is one T cell receptor (beta chain) in context. Clones were sequenced by immunoSEQ multiplex PCR, and TCRdb holds only the in-frame ones, with some missing. This table holds roughly 390,000 clones, about nine tenths found once. The treatment: some 20 received Ad26.COV2.S at low or high dose, single or two shots; 5 received placebo; per-sample allocation not given. After the first vaccine or placebo injection, samples were drawn on day 63. The donor was a Boston adult aged 18-55 years. SARS-CoV-2 spike from the Wuhan strain was encoded by the vaccine, an Ad26 vector. The data derive from a study of Ad26.COV2.S vaccination and SARS-CoV-2 variants. Across the study: The donor participated in the COV1001 trial, in its Ad26.COV2.S arm. Intramuscular Ad26.COV2.S at 5x10^10 or 1x10^11 viral particles.

The CDR3 loop spans 16 amino acids. With 1 base removed from V and 5 bases from J, the gap between germline ends came to 14 bases. Germline CDR1 LNHDA, CDR2 SQIVND (reference sequence). The sample here was peripheral blood, taken in a trial of Ad26.COV2.S vaccine versus placebo. The chain combines TRBV19 with TRBJ1-4; tentative D call: TRBD1 (5 bases). This clonotype was obtained from a person aged 18-65 years who received the Ad26.COV2.S COVID-19 vaccine or a placebo. The CDR3 sequence: CASSIAPGQSNEKLFF. The CDR3 DNA follows: TGTGCCAGTAGTATAGCCCCAGGGCAGTCCAATGAAAAACTGTTTTTT.